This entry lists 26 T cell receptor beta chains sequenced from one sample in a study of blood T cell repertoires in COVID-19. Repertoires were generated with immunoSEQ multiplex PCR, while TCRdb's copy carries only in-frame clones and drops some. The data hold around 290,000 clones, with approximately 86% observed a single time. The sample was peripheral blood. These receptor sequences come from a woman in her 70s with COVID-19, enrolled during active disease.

The CDR3 nucleotides read TGTGCCAGCAGCCAGGGGACAGCCTCCTATGGCTACACCTTC. Translated: CASSQGTASYGYTF. This rearrangement joins TRBV4-2 to TRBJ1-2; 7 bases agree with TRBD1. The V gene end was trimmed by 3 bases and the J gene end by 4 bases; junction bases not matched to a gene: 5. Germline V gene sequence: CDR1 LGHNA, CDR2 YNFKEQ. This CDR3 is 14 amino acids long.

The CDR3 bases are TGTGCCAGCAGTTTCGAAGACAGGGCGTTTTATGAAAAACTGTTTTTT. Protein: CASSFEDRAFYEKLFF. The genes are TRBV28 and TRBJ1-4; 7 bases are shared with TRBD1. J was trimmed by 6 bases and V by 3 bases; bases with no gene match: 10. This CDR3 comprises 16 residues. Germline values: CDR1 MDHEN, CDR2 SYDVKM.

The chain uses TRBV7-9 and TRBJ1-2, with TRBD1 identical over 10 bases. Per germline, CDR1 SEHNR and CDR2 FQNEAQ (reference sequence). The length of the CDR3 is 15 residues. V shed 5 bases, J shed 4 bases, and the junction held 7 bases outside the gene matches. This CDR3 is CASSPGQGGLYGYTF. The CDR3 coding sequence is TGTGCCAGCAGCCCTGGACAGGGGGGGCTCTATGGCTACACCTTC. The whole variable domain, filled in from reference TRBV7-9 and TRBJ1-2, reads DTGVSQNPRHKITKRGQNVTFRCDPISEHNRLYWYRQTLGQGPEFLTYFQNEAQLEKSRLLSDRFSAERPKGSFSTLEIQRTEQGDSAMYLCASSPGQGGLYGYTFGSGTRLTVV.

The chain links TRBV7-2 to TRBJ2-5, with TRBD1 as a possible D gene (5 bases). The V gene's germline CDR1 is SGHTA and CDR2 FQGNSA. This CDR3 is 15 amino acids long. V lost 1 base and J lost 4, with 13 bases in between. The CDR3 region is CASSLGPGRGETQYF. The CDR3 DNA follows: TGTGCCAGCAGCTTAGGCCCGGGTAGGGGAGAGACCCAGTACTTC.

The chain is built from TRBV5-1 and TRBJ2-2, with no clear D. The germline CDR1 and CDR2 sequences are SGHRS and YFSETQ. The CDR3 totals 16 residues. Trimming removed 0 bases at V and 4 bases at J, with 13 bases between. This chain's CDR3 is CASSLVRHPTTGELFF. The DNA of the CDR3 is TGCGCCAGCAGCTTGGTTCGACACCCGACCACCGGGGAGCTGTTTTTT.

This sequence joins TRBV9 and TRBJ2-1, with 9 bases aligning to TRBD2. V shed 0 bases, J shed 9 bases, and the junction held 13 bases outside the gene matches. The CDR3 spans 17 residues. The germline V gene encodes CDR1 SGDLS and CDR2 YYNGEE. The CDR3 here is CASSVGGLAGPGSEQFF. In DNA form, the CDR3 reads TGTGCCAGCAGCGTAGGTGGGCTAGCGGGGCCCGGTAGTGAGCAGTTCTTC.

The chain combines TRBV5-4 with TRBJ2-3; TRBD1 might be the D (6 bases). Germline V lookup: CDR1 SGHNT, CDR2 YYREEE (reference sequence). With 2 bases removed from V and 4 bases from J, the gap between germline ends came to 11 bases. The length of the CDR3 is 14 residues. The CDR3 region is CASSLYREADTQYF. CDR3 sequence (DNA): TGTGCCAGCAGCTTATACAGGGAAGCAGATACGCAGTATTTT.

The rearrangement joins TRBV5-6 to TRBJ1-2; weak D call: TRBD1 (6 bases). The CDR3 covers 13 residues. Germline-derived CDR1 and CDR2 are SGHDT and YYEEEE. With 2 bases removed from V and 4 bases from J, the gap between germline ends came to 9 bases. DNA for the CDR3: TGTGCCAGCAGCTTTGGACAGCCCTATGGCTACACCTTC. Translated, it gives CASSFGQPYGYTF.

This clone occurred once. The CDR3 bases are TGCGCCAGCAGCTCCGGACAGTCCTTTGCAACTAATGAAAAACTGTTTTTT. Translation: CASSSGQSFATNEKLFF. The chain carries TRBV5-1 and TRBJ1-4; a weak D match, TRBD1 (6 bases). This CDR3 is built from 17 residues. V lost 3 bases and J 0 bases, leaving 15 bases between the germline ends. CDR1 and CDR2 from the germline V gene are SGHRS and YFSETQ.

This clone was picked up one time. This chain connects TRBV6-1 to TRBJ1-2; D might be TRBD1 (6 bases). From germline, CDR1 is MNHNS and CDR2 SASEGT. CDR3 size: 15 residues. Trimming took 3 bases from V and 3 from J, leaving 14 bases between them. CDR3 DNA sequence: TGTGCCAGCAGTGACCACGGACAGCCCTACTATGGCTACACCTTC. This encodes CASSDHGQPYYGYTF.

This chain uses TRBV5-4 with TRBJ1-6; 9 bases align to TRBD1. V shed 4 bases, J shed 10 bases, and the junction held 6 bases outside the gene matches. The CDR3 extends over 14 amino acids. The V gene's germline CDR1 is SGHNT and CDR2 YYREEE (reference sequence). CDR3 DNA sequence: TGTGCCAGCAGCCTGGACAGGGGAGCATCACCCCTCCACTTT. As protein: CASSLDRGASPLHF.

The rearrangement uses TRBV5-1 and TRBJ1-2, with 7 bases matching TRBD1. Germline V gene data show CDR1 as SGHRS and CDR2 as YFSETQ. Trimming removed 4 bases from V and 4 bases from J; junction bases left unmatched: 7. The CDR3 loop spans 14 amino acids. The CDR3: CASSGTGTAYGYTF. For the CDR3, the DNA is TGCGCCAGCAGCGGAACCGGGACAGCCTATGGCTACACCTTC. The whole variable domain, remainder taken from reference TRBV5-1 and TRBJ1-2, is KAGVTQTPRYLIKTRGQQVTLSCSPISGHRSVSWYQQTPGQGLQFLFEYFSETQRNKGNFPGRFSGRQFSNSRSEMNVSTLELGDSALYLCASSGTGTAYGYTFGSGTRLTVV.

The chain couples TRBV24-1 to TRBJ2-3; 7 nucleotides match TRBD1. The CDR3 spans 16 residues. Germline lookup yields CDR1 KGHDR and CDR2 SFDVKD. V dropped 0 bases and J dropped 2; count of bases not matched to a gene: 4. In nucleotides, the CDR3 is TGTGCCACCAGTGATTTGGTGACAGGGTTCACAGATACGCAGTATTTT. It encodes CATSDLVTGFTDTQYF.

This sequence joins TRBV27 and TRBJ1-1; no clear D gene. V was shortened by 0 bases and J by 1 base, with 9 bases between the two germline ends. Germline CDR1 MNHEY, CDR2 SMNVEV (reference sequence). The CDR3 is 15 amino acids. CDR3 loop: CASSLSSLGNTEAFF. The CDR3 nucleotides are TGTGCCAGCAGTTTATCTTCGCTAGGGAACACTGAAGCTTTCTTT.

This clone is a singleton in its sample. The CDR3: CASSFEGAPLHF. CDR3 bases: TGTGCCAGCAGTTTTGAGGGGGCACCCCTCCACTTT. The V call is TRBV27, the J call TRBJ1-6, with a possible D match to TRBD1 (6 bases). In germline, CDR1 is MNHEY, CDR2 SMNVEV (reference sequence). This CDR3 has 12 residues. V gave up 3 bases and J gave up 11 bases, with 8 bases separating them.

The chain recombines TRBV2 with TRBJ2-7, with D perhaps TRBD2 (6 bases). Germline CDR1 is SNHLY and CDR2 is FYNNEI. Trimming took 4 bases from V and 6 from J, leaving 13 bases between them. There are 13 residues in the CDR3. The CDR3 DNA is TGTGCCAGCAGTGGAGGGACTGGGGCCGAGCAGTACTTC. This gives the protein CASSGGTGAEQYF.

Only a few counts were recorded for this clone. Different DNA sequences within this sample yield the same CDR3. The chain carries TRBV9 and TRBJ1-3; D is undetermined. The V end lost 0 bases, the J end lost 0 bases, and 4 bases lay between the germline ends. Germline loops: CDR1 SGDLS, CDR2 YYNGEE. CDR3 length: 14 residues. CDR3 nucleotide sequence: TGTGCCAGCAGCGTAGATAGCTCTGGAAACACCATATATTTT. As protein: CASSVDSSGNTIYF.

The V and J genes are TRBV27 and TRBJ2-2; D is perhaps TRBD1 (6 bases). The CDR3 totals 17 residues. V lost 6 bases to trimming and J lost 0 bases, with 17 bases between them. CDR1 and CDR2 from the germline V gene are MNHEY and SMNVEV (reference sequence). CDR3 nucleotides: TGTGCCAGCAGGGCCGTCGGGCAGGGGCCGAACACCGGGGAGCTGTTTTTT. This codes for CASRAVGQGPNTGELFF.

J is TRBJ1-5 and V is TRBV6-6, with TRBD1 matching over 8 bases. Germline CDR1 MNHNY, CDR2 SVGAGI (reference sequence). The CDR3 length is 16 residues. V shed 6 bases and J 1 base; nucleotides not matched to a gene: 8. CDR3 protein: CASRLQGAESNQPQHF. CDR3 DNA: TGTGCCAGCAGATTGCAGGGGGCGGAGAGCAATCAGCCCCAGCATTTT.

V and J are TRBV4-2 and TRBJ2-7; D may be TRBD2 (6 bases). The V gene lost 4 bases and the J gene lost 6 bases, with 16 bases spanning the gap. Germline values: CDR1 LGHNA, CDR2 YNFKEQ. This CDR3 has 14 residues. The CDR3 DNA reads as TGTGCCAGCAGCCCCGGGGACTCCATCAGCGAGCAGTACTTC. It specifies CASSPGDSISEQYF.

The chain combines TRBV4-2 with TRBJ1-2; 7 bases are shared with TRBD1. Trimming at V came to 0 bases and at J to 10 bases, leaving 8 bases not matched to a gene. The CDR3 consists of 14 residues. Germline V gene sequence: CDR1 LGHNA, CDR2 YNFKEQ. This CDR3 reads CASSQDPGGGIYTF. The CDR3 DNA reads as TGTGCCAGCAGCCAAGATCCGGGAGGGGGCATCTACACCTTC.

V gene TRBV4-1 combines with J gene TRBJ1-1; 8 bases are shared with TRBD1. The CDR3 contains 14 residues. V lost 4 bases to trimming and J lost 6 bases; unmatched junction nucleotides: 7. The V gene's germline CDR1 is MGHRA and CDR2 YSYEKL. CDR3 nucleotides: TGCGCCAGCAGCCCAGGACAGGGTATCGCTGAAGCTTTCTTT. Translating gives CASSPGQGIAEAFF.

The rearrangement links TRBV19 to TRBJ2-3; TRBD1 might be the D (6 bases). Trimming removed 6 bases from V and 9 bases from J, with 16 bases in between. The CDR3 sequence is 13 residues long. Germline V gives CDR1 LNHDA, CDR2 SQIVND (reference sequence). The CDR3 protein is CASRRTGQWTQYF. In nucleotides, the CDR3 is TGTGCCAGTAGGAGAACAGGGCAGTGGACGCAGTATTTT.

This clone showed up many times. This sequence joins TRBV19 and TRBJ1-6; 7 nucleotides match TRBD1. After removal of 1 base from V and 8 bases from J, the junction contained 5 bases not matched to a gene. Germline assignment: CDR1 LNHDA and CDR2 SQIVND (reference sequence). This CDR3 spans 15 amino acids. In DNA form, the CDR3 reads TGTGCCAGTAGTATAGTTGGCAGGGGGGATTCACCCCTCCACTTT. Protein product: CASSIVGRGDSPLHF.

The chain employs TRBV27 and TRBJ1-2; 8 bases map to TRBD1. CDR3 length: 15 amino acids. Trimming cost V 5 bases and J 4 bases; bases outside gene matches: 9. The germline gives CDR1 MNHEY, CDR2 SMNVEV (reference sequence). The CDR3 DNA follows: TGTGCCAGCAGTCCCCGGCCCGGGACAGGCTATGGCTACACCTTC. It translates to CASSPRPGTGYGYTF.

CDR3 bases: TGCGCCAGCAGCTTGGTGGCGGACAGGGTGGGAGAGACCCAGTACTTC. It is translated as CASSLVADRVGETQYF. The V call is TRBV5-1, the J call TRBJ2-5, with TRBD1 identical over 8 bases. This CDR3 contains 16 residues. V was clipped by 0 bases and J by 4 bases; unmatched bases: 8. CDR1 is SGHRS and CDR2 is YFSETQ in the germline V gene.